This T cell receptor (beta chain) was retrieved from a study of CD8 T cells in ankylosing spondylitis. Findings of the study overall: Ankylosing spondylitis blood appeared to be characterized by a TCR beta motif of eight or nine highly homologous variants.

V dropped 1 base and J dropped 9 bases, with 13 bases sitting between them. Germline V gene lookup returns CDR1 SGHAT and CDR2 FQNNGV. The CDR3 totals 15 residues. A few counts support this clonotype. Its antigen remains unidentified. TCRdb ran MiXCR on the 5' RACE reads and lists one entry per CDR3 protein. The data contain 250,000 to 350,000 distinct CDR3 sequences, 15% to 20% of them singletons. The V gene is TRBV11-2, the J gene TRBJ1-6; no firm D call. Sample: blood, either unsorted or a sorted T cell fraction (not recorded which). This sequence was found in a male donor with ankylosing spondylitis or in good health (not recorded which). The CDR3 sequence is CASSLVRGGSSPLHF. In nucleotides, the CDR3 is TGTGCCAGCAGCTTAGTACGGGGAGGTAGTTCACCCCTCCACTTT. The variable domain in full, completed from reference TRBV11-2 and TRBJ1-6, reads EAGVAQSPRYKIIEKRQSVAFWCNPISGHATLYWYQQILGQGPKLLIQFQNNGVVDDSQLPKDRFSAERLKGVDSTLKIQPAKLEDSAVYLCASSLVRGGSSPLHFGNGTRLTVT.